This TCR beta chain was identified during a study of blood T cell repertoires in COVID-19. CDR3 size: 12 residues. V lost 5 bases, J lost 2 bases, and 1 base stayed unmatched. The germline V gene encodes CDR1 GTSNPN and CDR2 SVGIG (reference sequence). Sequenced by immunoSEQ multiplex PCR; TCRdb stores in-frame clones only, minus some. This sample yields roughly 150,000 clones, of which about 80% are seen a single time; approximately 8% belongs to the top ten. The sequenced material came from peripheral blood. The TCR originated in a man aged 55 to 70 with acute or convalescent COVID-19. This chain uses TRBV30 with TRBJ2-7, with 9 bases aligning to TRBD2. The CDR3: CAWAGGPYEQYF. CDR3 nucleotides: TGTGCCTGGGCGGGGGGGCCCTACGAGCAGTACTTC.